What follows are 23 T cell receptor beta chains derived from one specimen sequenced in a study of Tregs in tolerant kidney transplant recipients. TCRdb keeps only in-frame clones here, not all; method: immunoSEQ multiplex PCR. The table lists tens of thousands of clones. This specimen was CD4+ T cells from blood, taken before the transplant. The receptors originated from a human donor who received a combined kidney and bone marrow transplant.

With respect to this clone: Read coverage stops 3 residues before the CDR3 terminus; the germline J gene supplies the remainder. The chain couples TRBV5-4 to TRBJ2-7; 7 bases align to TRBD1. Trimming cost V 8 bases and J 0 bases; bases outside gene matches: 8. Germline V gives CDR1 SGHNT, CDR2 YYREEE (reference sequence). The CDR3 is 14 residues long. The CDR3 bases that were read are TGTGCCAGTAAGACAGGGACCGACTCCTACGAG. Amino acid sequence: CASKTGTDSYE. The full CDR3 sequence reads CASKTGTDSYEQYF.

On this clone: The read ends 3 residues before the CDR3 terminus; that terminus is restored from the germline J gene. The chain uses TRBV19 and TRBJ2-1; no definite D call. The CDR3 sequence is 12 residues long. The V and J ends lost 5 bases and 6 bases respectively, with 8 bases between them. Per germline, CDR1 LNHDA and CDR2 SQIVND (reference sequence). The CDR3 loop reads CASSQIINEQFF. The part of the CDR3 DNA that was read is TGTGCCAGTAGTCAAATCATCAATGAG.

As to this clone: The CDR3 end lies 3 residues beyond the end of the read and is filled in from the germline J gene. The same CDR3 arises from other DNA sequences in this sample as well. The chain combines TRBV7-9 with TRBJ1-1; TRBD1 might be the D (5 bases). The V end was cut by 5 bases, the J end by 5 bases, with 18 bases between. Germline loops: CDR1 SEHNR, CDR2 FQNEAQ (reference sequence). CDR3 length equals 15 residues. The chain's CDR3 is CASSRGWRGGTEAFF. The CDR3 bases that were read are TGTGCCAGCAGCCGGGGGTGGCGCGGTGGGACTGAA.

In regard to this clone: The observed sequence ends 3 residues before the CDR3 terminus, with the missing tail filled in from the germline J gene. V and J are TRBV20-1 and TRBJ1-1; no definite D call. V lost 3 bases and J 6 bases, leaving 8 bases between the germline ends. CDR3 length equals 11 residues. CDR1 DFQATT and CDR2 SNEGSKA come from the germline V gene (reference sequence). The CDR3 bases that were read are TGCAGTGCTAGGAGGGTTCCTGAA. It codes for CSARRVPE. The full CDR3 reads CSARRVPEAFF.

Comment on this clone: The read finishes 3 residues shy of the CDR3 end, and the germline J gene is used to complete it. The V gene is TRBV10-3, the J gene TRBJ2-5; the match to TRBD1 covers 9 bases. With V trimmed by 4 bases and J by 4 bases, 10 bases remained unmatched. The CDR3 is 16 residues long. Germline lookup yields CDR1 ENHRY and CDR2 SYGVKD. The part of the CDR3 DNA that was read is TGTGCCATCAGTGGTCGGGAGCAACAGGGGGCAGAGACC. Encoded protein: CAISGREQQGAET. The entire CDR3 protein is CAISGREQQGAETQYF.

Note on this clone: The read terminates 3 residues ahead of where the CDR3 ends, so the germline J gene completes it. The chain has TRBV7-9 and TRBJ2-7, with D possibly TRBD2 on 5 matching bases. CDR1 SEHNR and CDR2 FQNEAQ come from the germline V gene (reference sequence). V shed 7 bases and J shed 4 bases, with 17 bases lying between them. The CDR3 extends over 14 amino acids. The CDR3 bases that were read are TGTGCCAGCACCCCCAGCGGAAAAGATTACGAG. It yields the protein CASTPSGKDYE. The complete CDR3 protein is CASTPSGKDYEQYF.

Worth noting for this clone: The sequenced fragment ends 3 residues before the CDR3 boundary, so the rest is inferred from the germline J gene. The V call is TRBV19, the J call TRBJ2-5; 7 nucleotides align to TRBD2. Germline V CDR1 and CDR2: LNHDA, SQIVND (reference sequence). CDR3 size: 14 residues. With 5 bases clipped from V and 5 bases from J, the junction kept 8 bases outside the gene matches. This chain's CDR3 is CASSSGAGVETQYF. The sequenced CDR3 bases are TGTGCCAGTAGTTCCGGGGCGGGGGTGGAGACC. The full variable domain, completed using reference TRBV19 and TRBJ2-5, is DGGITQSPKYLFRKEGQNVTLSCEQNLNHDAMYWYRQDPGQGLRLIYYSQIVNDFQKGDIAEGYSVSREKKESFPLTVTSAQKNPTAFYLCASSSGAGVETQYFGPGTRLLVL.

On this clone itself: The CDR3 end lies 3 residues beyond the end of the read and is filled in from the germline J gene. The V gene is TRBV10-1, the J gene TRBJ2-7, with 8 bases matching TRBD1. Germline CDR1 is WNHNN and CDR2 is SYGVQD (reference sequence). The CDR3 extends over 15 amino acids. J lost 4 bases, V lost 2 bases, and 7 bases had no gene match. CDR3 DNA (partial): TGCGCCAGCAGTGAGCCAGGACAGGGACGGTACGAG. Its translation: CASSEPGQGRYE. The whole CDR3 is CASSEPGQGRYEQYF.

A word on this clone: The read ends 3 residues before the CDR3 terminus; that terminus is restored from the germline J gene. The genes are TRBV5-1 and TRBJ2-7; weak D call: TRBD1 (7 bases). Germline V gene sequence: CDR1 SGHRS, CDR2 YFSETQ. V lost 7 bases and J lost 6, with 17 bases in between. The CDR3 covers 13 residues. Incomplete CDR3 DNA: TGCGCCAGCGCCCATGAGGAGGGGGCCGAG. Protein: CASAHEEGAE. The CDR3 in full is CASAHEEGAEQYF.

Points on this clone: The CDR3 end falls 3 residues outside the read, so it is completed with the germline J gene. The chain joins TRBV7-9 to TRBJ1-1; perhaps TRBD1 as D (5 bases). Germline lookup yields CDR1 SEHNR and CDR2 FQNEAQ (reference sequence). V lost 0 bases and J 1 base, leaving 9 bases between the germline ends. This CDR3 is 15 amino acids long. The CDR3 loop reads CASSLALTANTEAFF. The part of the CDR3 DNA that was read is TGTGCCAGCAGCTTAGCGCTGACAGCGAACACTGAA.

With respect to this clone: Read coverage stops 3 residues before the CDR3 terminus; the germline J gene supplies the remainder. The chain is built from TRBV18 and TRBJ1-2, with D perhaps TRBD1 (5 bases). The V gene's germline CDR1 is KGHSH and CDR2 LQKENI. V gave up 2 bases and J gave up 7 bases, with 14 bases separating them. The CDR3 runs 14 residues. The sequenced part of the CDR3 DNA is TGTGCCAGCTCACCAGCAGGGCAGGAGGCTGGC. The encoded protein is CASSPAGQEAG. The entire CDR3 protein reads CASSPAGQEAGYTF.

For this clone: The CDR3 end is not reached by the read, which stops 3 residues before it; the germline J gene fills it in. The chain links TRBV5-1 to TRBJ2-1, with 7 nucleotides matching TRBD2. The CDR3 has 18 amino acids. The trim removed 2 bases at V and 0 bases at J, leaving 11 bases unmatched. Germline values: CDR1 SGHRS, CDR2 YFSETQ. The part of the CDR3 DNA that was read is TGCGCCAGCAGCTTTTGGGGAGGCGGGAGTCTCTCCTACAATGAG. Protein: CASSFWGGGSLSYNE. In full, the CDR3 reads CASSFWGGGSLSYNEQFF.

Points on this clone: Sequencing ends 3 residues short of the CDR3 end; the germline J gene provides the rest. Other DNA variants within this sample encode the same CDR3. The chain carries TRBV29-1 and TRBJ2-3; the match to TRBD1 covers 9 bases. Germline V gene data show CDR1 as SQVTM and CDR2 as ANQGSEA. There are 13 residues in the CDR3. With 4 bases clipped from V and 5 bases from J, the junction kept 4 bases outside the gene matches. CDR3 DNA, as far as it was read: TGCAGCGTTGGACAGGGGGGCCTAGATACG. Its protein product is CSVGQGGLDT. The entire CDR3 sequence reads CSVGQGGLDTQYF.

Turning to this clone: Coverage ceases 3 residues before the CDR3 finishes, and the germline J gene fills in the end. The V call is TRBV28, the J call TRBJ2-1; 13 bases align to TRBD2. Looked up from germline, CDR1 is MDHEN and CDR2 is SYDVKM. V gave up 5 bases and J gave up 8 bases; unmatched junction bases: 9. This CDR3 is 16 amino acids long. The CDR3 sequence: CASSPHGTSGTDEQFF. CDR3 DNA, as far as it was read: TGTGCCAGCAGTCCCCACGGGACTAGCGGGACCGATGAG.

Note on this clone: The read finishes 3 residues shy of the CDR3 end, and the germline J gene is used to complete it. The rearrangement joins TRBV11-1 to TRBJ2-7; tentatively, D is TRBD1 (6 bases). The CDR3 runs 15 residues. With 1 base removed from V and 1 base from J, the gap between germline ends came to 11 bases. The germline CDR1 and CDR2 sequences are SGHAT and FQDESV (reference sequence). CDR3 protein: CASSLDQGRSYEQYF. CDR3 DNA (partial): TGTGCCAGCAGCTTAGACCAGGGGCGATCCTACGAG.

Concerning this clone itself: The read finishes 3 residues shy of the CDR3 end, and the germline J gene is used to complete it. The V and J genes are TRBV20-1 and TRBJ2-1, with 9 bases lining up with TRBD2. The germline gives CDR1 DFQATT, CDR2 SNEGSKA (reference sequence). The CDR3 covers 17 residues. The junction had 13 bases not matched to a gene; V was cut back by 0 bases and J by 7 bases. This chain's CDR3 is CSARDGRSGTSSNEQFF. The CDR3 bases that were read are TGCAGTGCTAGAGATGGAAGATCCGGGACTAGCTCGAATGAG.

In regard to this clone: The read halts 3 residues ahead of the CDR3 end, with the missing end drawn from the germline J gene. The V and J genes are TRBV20-1 and TRBJ2-5; the D gene is possibly TRBD2 (5 bases). Trimming shortened V by 5 bases and J by 6 bases, and 10 bases separated the two germline ends. Germline V gene lookup returns CDR1 DFQATT and CDR2 SNEGSKA (reference sequence). The CDR3 is 11 residues long. Incomplete CDR3 DNA: TGCAGTGCTGACGGGGAGAAGACC. It translates to CSADGEKT. The whole CDR3 reads CSADGEKTQYF.

Comment on this clone: The CDR3 extends 3 residues past the end of the read, so its final part is completed from the germline J gene. The J gene is TRBJ1-5, the V gene TRBV11-2, with 8 bases fitting TRBD1. With V trimmed by 3 bases and J by 2 bases, 0 bases remained unmatched. CDR3 size: 14 residues. Germline values: CDR1 SGHAT, CDR2 FQNNGV. The DNA read from the CDR3 is TGTGCCAGCAGCTTGGACAGGGGCAATCAGCCC. Translating it yields CASSLDRGNQP. Given in full, the CDR3 is CASSLDRGNQPQHF. Using reference TRBV11-2 and TRBJ1-5 for the parts outside the CDR3, the full variable domain is EAGVAQSPRYKIIEKRQSVAFWCNPISGHATLYWYQQILGQGPKLLIQFQNNGVVDDSQLPKDRFSAERLKGVDSTLKIQPAKLEDSAVYLCASSLDRGNQPQHFGDGTRLSIL.

As for this clone: Coverage ceases 3 residues before the CDR3 finishes, and the germline J gene fills in the end. The chain links TRBV7-9 to TRBJ1-2; maybe TRBD1 (6 bases). Trimming stripped 5 bases from V and 7 bases from J, with 20 bases between. Looked up from germline, CDR1 is SEHNR and CDR2 is FQNEAQ (reference sequence). This CDR3 region has 15 residues. The DNA read from the CDR3 is TGTGCCAGCAGCCCCGGGGGGCAGGGAATAAGTGGC. This translates into CASSPGGQGISG. The whole CDR3 sequence is CASSPGGQGISGYTF.

Comments on this clone: The missing CDR3 end, 3 residues past where the read stops, is filled in from the germline J gene. V gene TRBV19 combines with J gene TRBJ2-3, with D maybe TRBD2 (5 bases). This CDR3 spans 15 amino acids. Trimming stripped 4 bases from V and 0 bases from J, with 11 bases between. Germline CDR1 reads LNHDA; CDR2 reads SQIVND (reference sequence). The CDR3 DNA, read in part, is TGTGCCAGTAGTAACATAAGGACTAGCACAGATACG. The encoded protein is CASSNIRTSTDT. The CDR3 in full is CASSNIRTSTDTQYF.

About this clone itself: The read stops 3 residues short of the end of the CDR3; the missing end is completed from the germline J gene. The chain recombines TRBV5-1 with TRBJ2-7; D not resolved. The CDR3 has 13 residues. The germline V and J ends were trimmed by 0 bases and 2 bases, with 6 bases remaining between them. CDR1 is SGHRS and CDR2 is YFSETQ in the germline V gene. Incomplete CDR3 DNA: TGCGCCAGCAGCTTGGACTTCGCCTACGAG. Translated, it gives CASSLDFAYE. The full CDR3 protein is CASSLDFAYEQYF.

About this clone itself: The read halts 3 residues ahead of the CDR3 end, with the missing end drawn from the germline J gene. The rearrangement uses TRBV19 and TRBJ1-5; D may be TRBD1 (5 bases). Germline V gene lookup returns CDR1 LNHDA and CDR2 SQIVND (reference sequence). V lost 9 bases to trimming and J lost 1 base, with 10 bases between them. The CDR3 runs 13 residues. CDR3: CASRQKSNQPQHF. Incomplete CDR3 DNA: TGTGCCAGCAGACAGAAAAGCAATCAGCCC. Drawing the rest from reference TRBV19 and TRBJ1-5, the complete variable domain is DGGITQSPKYLFRKEGQNVTLSCEQNLNHDAMYWYRQDPGQGLRLIYYSQIVNDFQKGDIAEGYSVSREKKESFPLTVTSAQKNPTAFYLCASRQKSNQPQHFGDGTRLSIL.

A word on this clone: The read falls 3 residues short of the CDR3 end, and the missing part is taken from the germline J gene. V gene TRBV19 combines with J gene TRBJ1-5, with D tentatively TRBD1 (6 bases). The germline V gene encodes CDR1 LNHDA and CDR2 SQIVND (reference sequence). V was trimmed by 5 bases and J by 2 bases, leaving 19 bases between them. This CDR3 contains 17 residues. This CDR3 reads CASSPSKGEVGNQPQHF. The sequenced part of the CDR3 DNA is TGTGCCAGTAGTCCCTCCAAGGGGGAGGTTGGCAATCAGCCC.